Included here is one TCR beta chain sequence, with context. As yet, its antigen is unknown. The sample is drawn from a study of shared clonotypes between healthy human individuals. At the level of the study: For every donor, three CD4 naive, three CD4 memory, two CD8 naive and one CD8 memory plates were used.

Germline loops: CDR1 MNHNS, CDR2 SASEGT. V lost 7 bases and J lost 0; bases outside the gene matches: 4. The CDR3 extends over 14 amino acids. CD45RO-negative, CCR7-positively selected cells formed the naive CD8 fraction, excluding terminally differentiated effector memory CD45RA+ cells. Overall study findings and caveats: Among non-shared clonotypes, generation probabilities were lower than among those shared by all four donors.

Only in-frame clones appear in the TCRdb table, and some are missing; sequencing was by immunoSEQ multiplex PCR. The table records roughly 810,000 clones, 90% to 98% of them present only once. The chain has TRBV6-1 and TRBJ1-1, with 8 bases aligning to TRBD1. Sample: naive CD8+ T cells sorted from blood. This clonotype was sampled from a man aged 25 to 40 in good health. CDR3 in amino acids: CASTPGQVNTEAFF. CDR3 DNA: TGTGCCAGCACCCCGGGACAGGTGAACACTGAAGCTTTCTTT.